The source of this T cell receptor beta chain is a study of immune evolution from preneoplasia to lung adenocarcinoma. Patient tissue came from resections in Japan or China, 2014–2017. Two lung cancer pathologists independently confirmed each histologic diagnosis. The germline gives CDR1 SQVTM, CDR2 ANQGSEA. The V and J ends lost 8 bases and 1 base respectively, with 15 bases between them. The CDR3 spans 14 residues. Overall study results and limits: Top clone frequencies peaked in normal lung, apparently declining through invasive adenocarcinoma. Highest clonality occurred in KRAS-mutant, not EGFR-mutant or double wild-type, nodules.

This clone was found once. Its antigen is unknown. The data were produced by immunoSEQ multiplex PCR, yet TCRdb's version contains in-frame clones alone and is incomplete. The sample holds about 10,000 clones, 86% seen once. The receptor was isolated from a person aged 65 to 85 with invasive lung adenocarcinoma. This chain joins TRBV29-1 and TRBJ2-1; D may be TRBD2 (7 bases). The sequenced sample consisted of FFPE invasive lung adenocarcinoma tissue. The CDR3 DNA reads as TGCAGCATGAGAGGGGGGGATTCCTACAATGAGCAGTTCTTC. This encodes CSMRGGDSYNEQFF.